Following are 24 T cell receptor beta chains from one sample sequenced in a study of blood T cell repertoires in COVID-19. The assay was immunoSEQ multiplex PCR, and TCRdb's table has in-frame clones only and misses some. Altogether 200,000 to 300,000 clones are present, around 90% being singletons, with the ten largest covering around 0.98%. Sequenced input: peripheral blood. These receptors came from a woman between 40 and 50 years old who had recovered from COVID-19.

V usage is TRBV10-3 and J usage is TRBJ1-1; D uncertain. V was clipped by 3 bases and J by 0 bases, with 11 bases between them. Germline assignment: CDR1 ENHRY and CDR2 SYGVKD. The CDR3 has 15 residues. CDR3 DNA sequence: TGTGCCATCAGTGACCCAGGCCTTATGAACACTGAAGCTTTCTTT. This sequence encodes CAISDPGLMNTEAFF.

The chain joins TRBV5-1 to TRBJ1-1, with D possibly being TRBD1 (6 bases). From germline, CDR1 is SGHRS and CDR2 YFSETQ. CDR3 length: 13 residues. Trimming pared 0 bases from V and 11 bases from J, leaving 14 bases between. CDR3 in DNA: TGCGCCAGCAGCTTGGACCAGGGGCGAGTCGCTTTCTTT. As protein: CASSLDQGRVAFF.

This chain links TRBV4-1 with TRBJ1-5; D uncertain. Germline CDR1 reads MGHRA; CDR2 reads YSYEKL. The CDR3 covers 15 residues. V was trimmed by 1 base and J by 0 bases, leaving 7 bases between them. The CDR3 DNA is TGCGCCAGCAGCCAAGGGGCTTATAGCAATCAGCCCCAGCATTTT. This gives the protein CASSQGAYSNQPQHF.

J is TRBJ2-1 and V is TRBV7-9, with D perhaps matching TRBD1 (6 bases). The CDR3 is 13 amino acids. Per the germline V gene, CDR1 is SEHNR and CDR2 is FQNEAQ (reference sequence). V dropped 5 bases and J dropped 3 bases, with 8 bases sitting between them. The CDR3 protein is CASSRDNYNEQFF. The CDR3 region has the DNA TGTGCCAGCAGCCGGGACAACTACAATGAGCAGTTCTTC.

The chain employs TRBV7-9 and TRBJ1-3; D is perhaps TRBD1 (6 bases). This CDR3 is built from 13 residues. Germline CDR1 is SEHNR and CDR2 is FQNEAQ (reference sequence). V was pared by 5 bases and J by 4 bases, with 9 bases between. CDR3 sequence: CASSRGQGNTIYF. The DNA for the CDR3 is TGTGCCAGCAGCCGAGGACAGGGAAACACCATATATTTT.

The chain has TRBV5-6 and TRBJ2-5; TRBD2 aligns across 8 bases. J lost 2 bases, V lost 9 bases, and 6 bases had no gene match. Germline assignment: CDR1 SGHDT and CDR2 YYEEEE. CDR3 size: 13 residues. In DNA, the CDR3 is TGTGCCACTTGGAAGCGGGAGCAAGAGACCCAGTACTTC. This sequence encodes CATWKREQETQYF.

The chain is built from TRBV7-6 and TRBJ2-1; TRBD2 matches 7 bases. V dropped 3 bases and J dropped 8; count of bases not matched to a gene: 1. This CDR3 region has 12 residues. Germline V lookup: CDR1 SGHVS, CDR2 FNYEAQ. As DNA, the CDR3 is TGTGCCAGCAGCTTTGGGGGGGATGAGCAGTTCTTC. As protein: CASSFGGDEQFF.

The genes are TRBV5-4 and TRBJ1-2; 10 positions agree with TRBD1. Germline V gene data show CDR1 as SGHNT and CDR2 as YYREEE (reference sequence). The CDR3 sequence is 13 residues long. V dropped 5 bases and J dropped 6; count of bases not matched to a gene: 4. The CDR3 protein is CASRGDRGDGYTF. The CDR3 region has the DNA TGTGCCAGCAGAGGGGACAGGGGCGATGGCTACACCTTC.

The gene calls are TRBV29-1 and TRBJ1-2; D possibly corresponds to TRBD1 (5 bases). V was trimmed by 4 bases and J by 8 bases, leaving 11 bases between them. CDR1 and CDR2 from the germline V gene are SQVTM and ANQGSEA. The CDR3 has 11 residues. In nucleotides, the CDR3 is TGCAGCGTTGGGGGGGTACAAGGCTACACCTTC. It is translated as CSVGGVQGYTF.

The rearrangement uses TRBV19 and TRBJ2-7; D possibly corresponds to TRBD2 (6 bases). Per germline, CDR1 LNHDA and CDR2 SQIVND (reference sequence). The CDR3 consists of 11 residues. V was shortened by 3 bases and J by 9 bases, with 9 bases between the two germline ends. The CDR3 bases are TGTGCCAGTAGTATGGGGGGAAGGCAGTACTTC. Translated: CASSMGGRQYF.

The genes are TRBV14 and TRBJ1-2, with D uncertain. The CDR3 has 14 amino acids. V lost 5 bases to trimming and J lost 2 bases, with 12 bases between them. Germline V gene data show CDR1 as SGHDN and CDR2 as FVKESK. The CDR3 DNA is TGTGCCAGCAGCAGAAGCGGTCCGAACTATGGCTACACCTTC. Its translation is CASSRSGPNYGYTF.

J is TRBJ2-1 and V is TRBV12-5; 9 positions match TRBD2. The trim removed 7 bases at V and 9 bases at J, leaving 10 bases unmatched. CDR3 length equals 14 residues. Germline CDR1 LGHNT, CDR2 FRNRAP. For the CDR3, the DNA is TGTGCTAGTGCCCCTCGGACTAGCGTTGGTGAGCAGTTCTTC. Its protein product is CASAPRTSVGEQFF.

The rearrangement joins TRBV4-3 to TRBJ2-7; D is possibly TRBD2 (6 bases). CDR1 is LGHNA and CDR2 is YSLEER in the germline V gene. The CDR3 loop spans 14 amino acids. The V and J ends lost 4 bases and 7 bases respectively, with 17 bases between them. CDR3 bases: TGCGCCAGCAGCCTCCTCTGGCGGGAAAGGGAGCAGTACGTC. Its protein product is CASSLLWREREQYV.

CDR3 DNA: TGTGCCACCAGTGAGATCGGGGGGGTCTACAATGAGCAGTTCTTC. It codes for CATSEIGGVYNEQFF. V and J are TRBV24-1 and TRBJ2-1; 8 bases align to TRBD2. V was pared by 4 bases and J by 3 bases, with 4 bases of the junction left unmatched. The CDR3 sequence is 15 residues long. Germline values: CDR1 KGHDR, CDR2 SFDVKD.

The chain recombines TRBV4-1 with TRBJ2-3, with 11 bases that match TRBD1. Germline V gene sequence: CDR1 MGHRA, CDR2 YSYEKL. The CDR3 has 15 amino acids. The J segment lost 6 bases and the V segment lost 0 bases, leaving 2 bases of the junction unmatched. The CDR3 loop is CASSQEGQGGDTQYF. CDR3 nucleotides: TGCGCCAGCAGCCAAGAGGGACAGGGGGGGGATACGCAGTATTTT.

This chain uses TRBV10-3 with TRBJ2-7; 9 bases match TRBD2. The CDR3 sequence is 16 residues long. Germline V gene sequence: CDR1 ENHRY, CDR2 SYGVKD. The J segment lost 1 base and the V segment lost 3 bases, leaving 7 bases of the junction unmatched. The CDR3 spells CAISDPPAGGSYEQYF. The CDR3 DNA follows: TGTGCCATCAGTGACCCCCCCGCGGGGGGGTCCTACGAGCAGTACTTC.

This chain uses TRBV19 with TRBJ2-3; 8 nucleotides align to TRBD1. CDR1 is LNHDA, CDR2 SQIVND, per germline (reference sequence). V lost 9 bases to trimming and J lost 5 bases; unmatched junction nucleotides: 10. This CDR3 region has 14 residues. DNA of the CDR3: TGTGCCAGCAGCTCCAGGGGGCTGGAAGATACGCAGTATTTT. Translated: CASSSRGLEDTQYF.

The chain joins TRBV30 to TRBJ1-2; unclear D gene. Per germline, CDR1 GTSNPN and CDR2 SVGIG (reference sequence). CDR3 length equals 10 residues. Trimming removed 7 bases at V and 8 bases at J, with 11 bases between. The CDR3 DNA follows: TGTGCCTCCCGACGAGGGGGCTACACCTTC. This encodes CASRRGGYTF.

The genes are TRBV7-8 and TRBJ2-3; 8 positions match TRBD2. The CDR3 spans 16 residues. The germline V gene has CDR1 SGHVS and CDR2 FQNEAQ. The J segment lost 2 bases and the V segment lost 6 bases, leaving 10 bases of the junction unmatched. The CDR3 nucleotides read TGTGCCAGCAGGGGGCGGGAGGATCCGCTCACAGATACGCAGTATTTT. This sequence encodes CASRGREDPLTDTQYF.

This chain links TRBV28 with TRBJ2-1; tentative D call: TRBD2 (6 bases). Per the germline V gene, CDR1 is MDHEN and CDR2 is SYDVKM. CDR3 length equals 14 residues. Trimming stripped 3 bases from V and 4 bases from J, with 10 bases between. The CDR3 spells CASSFWRDYNEQFF. DNA for the CDR3: TGTGCCAGCAGTTTTTGGCGGGATTACAATGAGCAGTTCTTC.

This rearrangement joins TRBV14 to TRBJ2-5; 8 bases fit TRBD1. This CDR3 region has 16 residues. Looked up from germline, CDR1 is SGHDN and CDR2 is FVKESK. V gave up 1 base and J gave up 1 base; unmatched junction bases: 5. Here the CDR3 DNA reads TGTGCCAGCAGCCAAGCTGACACAGGGGGCCAAGAGACCCAGTACTTC. This sequence encodes CASSQADTGGQETQYF.

The chain links TRBV9 to TRBJ1-3, with unresolved D. In germline, CDR1 is SGDLS, CDR2 YYNGEE. The CDR3 totals 14 residues. The V and J ends lost 0 bases and 8 bases respectively, with 12 bases between them. CDR3: CASSVVGGRDTIYF. In nucleotides, the CDR3 is TGTGCCAGCAGCGTAGTAGGAGGGCGAGACACCATATATTTT.

The rearrangement joins TRBV7-3 to TRBJ2-2, with TRBD1 identical over 8 bases. This CDR3 region has 16 residues. Germline lookup yields CDR1 SGHTA and CDR2 FQGTGA. Unmatched junction bases numbered 7, after V lost 6 bases and J lost 1 base. CDR3 sequence: CASSPGTGVNTGELFF. The CDR3 nucleotides read TGTGCCAGCAGTCCCGGGACAGGAGTGAACACCGGGGAGCTGTTTTTT. Filled out from reference TRBV7-3 and TRBJ2-2, the complete variable domain reads GAGVSQTPSNKVTEKGKYVELRCDPISGHTALYWYRQSLGQGPEFLIYFQGTGAADDSGLPNDRFFAVRPEGSVSTLKIQRTERGDSAVYLCASSPGTGVNTGELFFGEGSRLTVL.

This chain links TRBV18 with TRBJ2-7; 7 nucleotides agree with TRBD1. CDR1 is KGHSH and CDR2 is LQKENI in the germline V gene. The CDR3 spans 14 residues. Losses at the gene ends were 5 bases for V and 3 bases for J; bases not matched to a gene: 7. The CDR3 sequence is CASSSGTASYEQYF. For the CDR3, the DNA is TGTGCCAGCTCATCCGGGACAGCTAGCTACGAGCAGTACTTC. The variable domain in full, completed from reference TRBV18 and TRBJ2-7, reads NAGVMQNPRHLVRRRGQEARLRCSPMKGHSHVYWYRQLPEEGLKFMVYLQKENIIDESGMPKERFSAEFPKEGPSILRIQQVVRGDSAAYFCASSSGTASYEQYFGPGTRLTVT.